Below, one T cell receptor beta chain is given with its context. Its antigen is unknown. The record has no base qualities; no much larger clone is one base away. TCRbeta CDR3 regions were amplified from genomic DNA by means of the immunoSEQ Assay, a bias-controlled multiplex PCR. Per the authors' processing: Within the assay, amplification of reference gene primers was used to estimate how many nucleated cells each sample contained. To quantify the absolute abundance of each unique TCRbeta CDR3 rearrangement, sequence reads were collapsed and filtered. For each sample, productive Simpson clonality was calculated as the square root of Simpson's diversity index across productive rearrangements. Held by TCRdb, this immuneACCESS table contains in-frame sequences only and omits some clones. Under half of the omission traces to an unresolved V gene where checked; the cause of the rest is unknown. V and J calls and clone size are those listed in that table; D and trimming were worked out from the DNA. The table for this sample lists hundreds of thousands of clones; about 89% of them were counted only once. The top ten clones comprise roughly 4% of the sample.

Collaborating institutions collected whole blood in K2EDTA tubes following their own protocols. Collaborator samples were shipped for TCRbeta analysis as frozen whole blood, isolated PBMCs, or DNA extracted from either sample type. This sample is part of a study of blood T cell repertoires in COVID-19 (dated by TCRdb to the early 2020s). Regarding the research as a whole: Collaborator samples came from the United States, Italy and Spain and covered acute and convalescent phases of COVID-19. The material from the prospective study consisted of cDNA or gDNA derived from T cells, B-cell-depleted T cells, or PBMCs. A freely available public database, intended as a resource for researchers studying the immune response to SARS-CoV-2, is where the repertoires were released. Deeply sampled blood TCRbeta repertoires from subjects exposed to, actively infected with, or recovered from COVID-19 were included in the dataset. The samples were drawn from the first 160 participants of the ongoing ImmuneRACE study and from 950 to 1,500 subjects provided by 6 global collaborators. Where available, HLA class I and class II types were taken from metadata supplied by the sample provider and were not determined by assay-based typing. Sample metadata almost always included a de-identified subject ID, COVID-19 status, age in years and sex.

Results the study describes overall, beyond this receptor: The amount of clinical and demographic metadata varied by source and participant and was provided uncurated.

From cysteine to phenylalanine, the CDR3 is 14 amino acids long. Only CDR3 DNA is held: 42 bases, read in frame from base 1. Trimmed from V: 5 bases; trimmed from J: 6 bases; junction bases lacking a gene match: 7. The germline V gene encodes CDR1 SGHAT and CDR2 FQNNGV. The sequenced sample was peripheral blood. This receptor was identified in a woman in her thirties with acute or convalescent COVID-19. The rearrangement combines TRBV11-2 with TRBJ2-1; 7 central nucleotides agree with TRBD1. The DNA sequence follows: TGTGCCAGCAGCAGGGACAGAATGAGCAATGAGCAGTTCTTC. It specifies CASSRDRMSNEQFF.